These 16 T cell receptor beta chains share one sample of origin, sequenced in a study of T cell repertoires in cytomegalovirus infection. No antigen has been assigned to these receptors. TCRdb redid the calling of the reads with MiXCR, one entry per CDR3 protein. Of about 310,000 distinct CDR3 sequences in the sample, around 25% were seen once. Sequencing used cultured PBMCs, obtained from culture after CMV antigen stimulation. These receptors originate from a human donor in good health (CMV status not recorded). Some clones in this sample may be carry-over from other donors' samples.

This clonotype was seen only a few times. The chain combines TRBV7-2 with TRBJ1-5, with 7 nucleotides matching TRBD1. The germline V gene has CDR1 SGHTA and CDR2 FQGNSA. V lost 3 bases, J lost 6 bases, and 2 bases stayed unmatched. This CDR3 is built from 13 residues. CDR3: CASSLEGAQPQHF. The CDR3 nucleotides are TGTGCCAGCAGCTTGGAGGGGGCTCAGCCCCAGCATTTT.

This clonotype was counted between two and nine times. The chain is built from TRBV10-3 and TRBJ2-7, with 11 bases fitting TRBD2. Germline assignment: CDR1 ENHRY and CDR2 SYGVKD. After removal of 10 bases from V and 3 bases from J, the junction contained 8 bases not matched to a gene. The CDR3 covers 14 residues. CDR3 sequence reads: CATAQGLAVYEQYV. CDR3 DNA sequence: TGTGCCACCGCCCAGGGACTAGCGGTCTACGAGCAGTACGTC.

The chain couples TRBV4-1 to TRBJ1-1; D is undetermined. Germline V CDR1 and CDR2: MGHRA, YSYEKL. This CDR3 has 14 amino acids. V was trimmed by 0 bases and J by 9 bases, leaving 14 bases between them. The CDR3 is CASSQESQVVQAFF. The DNA of the CDR3 is TGCGCCAGCAGCCAAGAGAGTCAAGTAGTTCAAGCTTTCTTT.

This chain uses TRBV29-1 with TRBJ1-2; D may be TRBD1 (6 bases). Trimming stripped 6 bases from V and 4 bases from J, with 9 bases between. The CDR3 covers 11 residues. Germline values: CDR1 SQVTM, CDR2 ANQGSEA. CDR3 sequence: CSVTDSYGYTF. Written as DNA, the CDR3 is TGCAGCGTAACGGACAGCTATGGCTACACCTTC. The full variable domain, its missing parts supplied by reference TRBV29-1 and TRBJ1-2, is SAVISQKPSRDICQRGTSLTIQCQVDSQVTMMFWYRQQPGQSLTLIATANQGSEATYESGFVIDKFPISRPNLTFSTLTVSNMSPEDSSIYLCSVTDSYGYTFGSGTRLTVV.

This clonotype was seen more than once but under ten times. CDR3 sequence: CASSASGRPFYNEQFF. In DNA form, the CDR3 reads TGTGCCAGCAGTGCTAGCGGGAGGCCGTTCTACAATGAGCAGTTCTTC. This chain joins TRBV6-5 and TRBJ2-1; 11 bases align to TRBD2. CDR3 length: 16 amino acids. Trimming cost V 5 bases and J 3 bases; bases outside gene matches: 6. CDR1 is MNHEY and CDR2 is SVGAGI in the germline V gene.

J is TRBJ2-3 and V is TRBV7-6; the D gene is possibly TRBD2 (7 bases). V dropped 5 bases and J dropped 3 bases, with 21 bases sitting between them. CDR3 length equals 17 residues. Germline lookup yields CDR1 SGHVS and CDR2 FNYEAQ. CDR3 in DNA: TGTGCCAGCAGCCCGCGGGGGCCCCCGACCAATACAGATACGCAGTATTTT. Translating gives CASSPRGPPTNTDTQYF.

This clonotype has just a few counts. The rearrangement uses TRBV6-1 and TRBJ2-7; the match to TRBD1 covers 10 bases. The CDR3 contains 15 residues. Trimming at V came to 2 bases and at J to 2 bases, leaving 3 bases not matched to a gene. Per the germline V gene, CDR1 is MNHNS and CDR2 is SASEGT. CDR3 coding DNA: TGTGCCAGCAGTGAATCTGGGACAGGGGCCTACGAGCAGTACGTC. Its translation is CASSESGTGAYEQYV.

This clonotype was found a few times. V usage is TRBV19 and J usage is TRBJ2-3; 9 nucleotides line up with TRBD2. Germline trimming cut 3 bases from V and 2 bases from J; bases unmatched to any gene: 6. The germline V gene encodes CDR1 LNHDA and CDR2 SQIVND (reference sequence). CDR3 size: 16 residues. Written as DNA, the CDR3 is TGTGCCAGTAGTATTGGGACTAGCAGTCCCACAGATACGCAGTATTTT. Translation gives CASSIGTSSPTDTQYF.

This clonotype was counted a few times. The chain couples TRBV20-1 to TRBJ2-2; 10 bases are shared with TRBD1. The germline CDR1 and CDR2 sequences are DFQATT and SNEGSKA (reference sequence). V shed 3 bases, J shed 4 bases, and the junction held 2 bases outside the gene matches. This CDR3 has 14 amino acids. The CDR3 DNA sequence: TGCAGTGCTAGGACAGGGGGCAGCACCGGGGAGCTGTTTTTT. Translating gives CSARTGGSTGELFF.

There are many counts of this clonotype. This chain links TRBV6-2 or TRBV6-3 with TRBJ2-7; the match to TRBD1 covers 8 bases. The CDR3 is 12 residues long. Trimming took 8 bases from V and 3 from J; bases not matched to a gene: 3. Germline V gene lookup returns CDR1 MNHEY and CDR2 SVGEGT. CDR3 coding DNA: TGTGCCAGCCGGGACAGGCGCTACGAGCAGTACTTC. It encodes CASRDRRYEQYF.

This chain connects TRBV7-9 to TRBJ2-7, with TRBD2 matching over 10 bases. V dropped 5 bases and J dropped 3; count of bases not matched to a gene: 10. The CDR3 runs 16 residues. The germline V gene encodes CDR1 SEHNR and CDR2 FQNEAQ (reference sequence). The CDR3 here is CASSHTLAGAGYEQYF. The CDR3 DNA reads TGTGCCAGCAGCCATACTCTAGCGGGAGCCGGCTACGAGCAGTACTTC.

This clonotype was recorded at least ten times. The chain is built from TRBV7-2 and TRBJ1-1; tentative D call: TRBD1 (6 bases). The CDR3 spans 14 residues. Germline assignment: CDR1 SGHTA and CDR2 FQGNSA. V shed 0 bases and J shed 5 bases, with 10 bases lying between them. The CDR3 loop is CASSLAQRGTEAFF. CDR3 in DNA: TGTGCCAGCAGCTTAGCTCAGAGGGGGACTGAAGCTTTCTTT.

The chain links TRBV6-2 or TRBV6-3 to TRBJ2-7, with a possible D match to TRBD2 (6 bases). Germline loops: CDR1 MNHEY, CDR2 SVGEGT. The CDR3 is 12 residues long. V gave up 0 bases and J gave up 8 bases, with 8 bases separating them. The CDR3 DNA reads as TGTGCCAGCAGTTACTCGACTAGGAAGCAGTACTTC. This gives the protein CASSYSTRKQYF.

This chain links TRBV7-3 with TRBJ2-1; D gene ambiguous. Trimming stripped 1 base from V and 0 bases from J, with 10 bases between. Germline CDR1 SGHTA, CDR2 FQGTGA. The CDR3 runs 16 residues. The CDR3 region has the DNA TGTGCCAGCAGCTTAAGTGGGCAGGTCTCCTACAATGAGCAGTTCTTC. Translation gives CASSLSGQVSYNEQFF. The full variable domain, its missing parts supplied by reference TRBV7-3 and TRBJ2-1, is GAGVSQTPSNKVTEKGKYVELRCDPISGHTALYWYRQSLGQGPEFLIYFQGTGAADDSGLPNDRFFAVRPEGSVSTLKIQRTERGDSAVYLCASSLSGQVSYNEQFFGPGTRLTVL.

There are a few counts of this clonotype. The rearrangement joins TRBV5-4 to TRBJ2-1; 9 positions match TRBD1. J gave up 6 bases and V 4 bases, and 5 bases lay outside the gene matches. The CDR3 consists of 14 residues. The V gene's germline CDR1 is SGHNT and CDR2 YYREEE (reference sequence). CDR3 nucleotide sequence: TGTGCCAGCAGCCCACCGACAGGGGGCAATGAGCAGTTCTTC. Translating it yields CASSPPTGGNEQFF.

This clonotype was detected only a few times. The V and J genes are TRBV7-2 and TRBJ1-1; TRBD1 is a possible D gene (5 bases). This CDR3 has 16 residues. The ends were cut back, 5 bases at V and 1 base at J, with 17 bases in the middle. CDR1 SGHTA and CDR2 FQGNSA come from the germline V gene. The CDR3 here is CASSRRGALSNTEAFF. In DNA, the CDR3 is TGTGCCAGCAGCCGCCGCGGGGCGCTTTCGAACACTGAAGCTTTCTTT. Full variable domain (outside the CDR3, taken from reference TRBV7-2 and TRBJ1-1): GAGVSQSPSNKVTEKGKDVELRCDPISGHTALYWYRQSLGQGLEFLIYFQGNSAPDKSGLPSDRFSAERTGGSVSTLTIQRTQQEDSAVYLCASSRRGALSNTEAFFGQGTRLTVV.